This T cell receptor beta chain was sequenced for a study of shared clonotypes between healthy human individuals. Findings and limits, study-wide: Incompleteness in sorted-subset sequencing, despite large depth, was shown by rarefaction.

Only CD45RO-negative cells positively selected for CCR7 counted as naive CD8 cells, so terminally differentiated effector memory CD45RA+ cells were excluded. Deep was the level used in running the assay. The method was immunoSEQ multiplex PCR; TCRdb's version includes in-frame clones alone and lacks a portion of them. The sample contains about 1.9 million clones, 93% of which appear only once. This CDR3 contains 16 residues. V trimming: 0 bases; J trimming: 3 bases; junction bases outside the gene matches: 3. Germline CDR1 SGHNT, CDR2 YYREEE (reference sequence). Of note for this clone: What it binds is unknown.

The source is a man aged 18 to 30 in good health. Some clones in this sample may be carry-over from other donors' samples. The chain is built from TRBV5-4 and TRBJ2-1; 10 bases map to TRBD2. What was sequenced was naive CD8+ T cells from PBMCs. The CDR3 protein is CASSLALAGVYNEQFF. The CDR3 bases are TGTGCCAGCAGCTTGGCCCTAGCGGGAGTCTACAATGAGCAGTTCTTC.